This TCR beta chain stems from a study of shared clonotypes between healthy human individuals. Study-wide results and caveats: Sampling used blood alone; tissue repertoires probably differ.

Samples underwent the assay at deep level. TCRdb keeps only in-frame clones here, not all; method: immunoSEQ multiplex PCR. The top ten clones hold 0.61% of a sample with over a million clones, around 78% of them seen once. Points on this clone: What it binds is unknown.

The sample consisted of memory CD4+ T cells from PBMCs. The subset denotes: CD45RA-negative fraction. The TCR originated in a man aged 18 to 30 in good health. Some clones in this sample may be carry-over from other donors' samples.

The CDR3 DNA reads as TGTGCCAGCAGTCTCCCGGGACAGGGAACCAGTGAGCAGTTCTTC. Translating it yields CASSLPGQGTSEQFF. The rearrangement joins TRBV27 to TRBJ2-1; TRBD1 agrees at 9 bases. Germline CDR1 is MNHEY and CDR2 is SMNVEV (reference sequence). V gave up 5 bases and J gave up 9 bases; unmatched junction bases: 11. The CDR3 runs to 15 residues.